These 3 T cell receptor beta chains came from one sample sequenced in a study of spatial heterogeneity in lung cancer. From the 5' RACE reads, TCRdb called clonotypes with MiXCR, one entry per CDR3 protein. The sample comprises around 100,000 distinct CDR3 sequences, 11% of which are singletons, and around 24% rests with the top ten. Noted time point: blood at routine non-recurrence follow-up after resection. Sequenced material: PBMCs, taken at follow-up. The source is a female donor with early-stage non-small cell lung cancer.

There are many counts of this clonotype. The chain couples TRBV27 to TRBJ2-5; D is uncertain. The germline V and J ends were trimmed by 0 bases and 4 bases, with 15 bases remaining between them. There are 16 residues in the CDR3. Germline CDR1 and CDR2: MNHEY and SMNVEV (reference sequence). For the CDR3, the DNA is TGTGCCAGCAGTTTATCTATCCCCAGCTGGGGAGAGACCCAGTACTTC. It encodes CASSLSIPSWGETQYF.

This clonotype came up many times. The chain links TRBV29-1 to TRBJ2-1; 10 nucleotides line up with TRBD1. The CDR3 has 13 amino acids. The V segment lost 7 bases and the J segment 8 bases; nucleotides outside the gene matches: 8. Germline assignment: CDR1 SQVTM and CDR2 ANQGSEA. The CDR3 DNA reads as TGCAGCGCTAGACAGGGGGCGAGAGATGAGCAGTTCTTC. Amino acid sequence: CSARQGARDEQFF.

This clonotype was observed a handful of times. This rearrangement joins TRBV2 to TRBJ1-1; D is uncertain. Germline values: CDR1 SNHLY, CDR2 FYNNEI. CDR3 length equals 14 residues. V lost 5 bases and J lost 2, with 12 bases in between. The CDR3 sequence: CASSNRMPNTEAFF. The CDR3 coding sequence is TGTGCCAGCAGTAACCGGATGCCCAACACTGAAGCTTTCTTT.